The clone carrying this T cell receptor beta chain was picked up many times. The sample belongs to a study of early T cells in non-severe SARS-CoV-2 infection. The CDR3 is 13 amino acids. The ends were cut back, 8 bases at V and 8 bases at J, with 18 bases in the middle. The germline V gene has CDR1 LNHDA and CDR2 SQIVND (reference sequence). The protocol attached unique molecular identifiers to individual cDNA molecules. In TCRdb, the 5' RACE reads were re-called with MiXCR into one record per CDR3 protein. The sample has about 70,000 distinct CDR3 sequences; 9.5% to 15% are singletons. This chain connects TRBV19 to TRBJ1-2; D gene unclear. The TCR originated in an adult who was a healthcare worker with PCR-confirmed SARS-CoV-2 infection or an uninfected control (not recorded which). The specimen was whole blood. CDR3 in amino acids: CASRQGIEFGYTF. CDR3 sequence (DNA): TGTGCCAGTCGACAAGGGATTGAATTCGGCTACACCTTC.